The rows below give T cell receptor beta chains drawn from one sample of a study of T-cell reconstitution after alpha-beta-depleted transplantation in children. TCRdb re-derived calls from the PCR reads in MiXCR, one entry per CDR3 protein. The repertoire includes 250,000 to 400,000 distinct CDR3 sequences, 23% of them detected once, and roughly 9.7% sits in the top ten. This material consisted of PBMCs, mostly from graft donor cells, taken 180 days after TCRalphabeta/CD19-depleted stem cell transplant. All receptors come from a male patient under 18 who had a stem cell transplant for acute lymphoblastic leukemia, so the T cells may come from the graft donor. Both conserved end residues are part of each CDR3. D genes are given only for firm matches. Clone size, where shown, is once, few, many, or a class for clones that have expanded.

d_gene: TRBD2; j_gene: TRBJ2-3; abundance: -; v_gene: TRBV5-1; CDR3aa: CASSLAFAGADTQYF; CDR3nt: TGCGCCAGCAGCTTGGCCTTTGCGGGAGCAGATACGCAGTATTTT
d_gene: TRBD1; j_gene: TRBJ2-7; abundance: few; v_gene: TRBV6-1; CDR3aa: CASSSTGDHEQYF; CDR3nt: TGTGCCAGCAGCTCGACAGGGGACCACGAGCAGTACTTC
d_gene: TRBD2; j_gene: TRBJ2-7; abundance: few; v_gene: TRBV20-1; CDR3aa: CSATSGRYEQYF; CDR3nt: TGCAGCGCGACTAGCGGGAGGTACGAGCAGTACTTC
d_gene: -; j_gene: TRBJ2-2; abundance: -; v_gene: TRBV5-1; CDR3aa: CASSYPRNTGELFF; CDR3nt: TGCGCCAGCAGCTACCCTAGGAACACCGGGGAGCTGTTTTTT
d_gene: TRBD2; j_gene: TRBJ2-7; abundance: -; v_gene: TRBV11-2; CDR3aa: CASSLEPPGLVYEQYF; CDR3nt: TGTGCCAGCAGCTTAGAACCACCGGGACTAGTTTACGAGCAGTACTTC
d_gene: TRBD1; j_gene: TRBJ1-5; abundance: -; v_gene: TRBV18; CDR3aa: CASSDRGPGQPQHF; CDR3nt: TGTGCCAGCTCAGACAGGGGGCCGGGCCAGCCCCAGCATTTT
d_gene: TRBD1; j_gene: TRBJ2-4; abundance: -; v_gene: TRBV4-1; CDR3aa: CASSQDRTGTGGEDRQYF; CDR3nt: TGCGCCAGCAGCCAAGACCGAACCGGGACAGGGGGCGAAGACCGTCAGTACTTC
d_gene: -; j_gene: TRBJ2-7; abundance: -; v_gene: TRBV9; CDR3aa: CASSVYPGPYEQYF; CDR3nt: TGTGCCAGCAGCGTATATCCGGGGCCCTACGAGCAGTACTTC
d_gene: -; j_gene: TRBJ2-7; abundance: -; v_gene: TRBV4-2; CDR3aa: CASRPTETDLSYEQYF; CDR3nt: TGTGCCAGCAGACCTACGGAGACTGACCTGTCCTACGAGCAGTACTTC
d_gene: -; j_gene: TRBJ1-5; abundance: -; v_gene: TRBV20-1; CDR3aa: CSALKGGARNQPQHF; CDR3nt: TGCAGTGCCCTCAAGGGGGGGGCTCGCAATCAGCCCCAGCATTTT
d_gene: -; j_gene: TRBJ2-5; abundance: few; v_gene: TRBV29-1; CDR3aa: CSVDFWQQETQYF; CDR3nt: TGCAGCGTTGATTTCTGGCAGCAAGAGACCCAGTACTTC
d_gene: TRBD1; j_gene: TRBJ2-5; abundance: many; v_gene: TRBV4-1; CDR3aa: CASSHPGQGQFVEYF; CDR3nt: TGCGCCAGCAGCCACCCGGGACAGGGTCAATTTGTTGAGTACTTC
d_gene: TRBD2; j_gene: TRBJ2-1; abundance: few; v_gene: TRBV5-1; CDR3aa: CASSKREGSPNEQFF; CDR3nt: TGCGCCAGCAGCAAGCGGGAGGGAAGCCCCAATGAGCAGTTCTTC
d_gene: TRBD1; j_gene: TRBJ1-3; abundance: -; v_gene: TRBV7-2; CDR3aa: CASSLWSTGGNTIYF; CDR3nt: TGTGCCAGCAGTTTATGGTCGACAGGGGGAAACACCATATATTTT
d_gene: -; j_gene: TRBJ2-7; abundance: -; v_gene: TRBV11-2; CDR3aa: CASSWAGGAPYEQYF; CDR3nt: TGTGCCAGCAGCTGGGCTGGGGGGGCACCCTACGAGCAGTACTTC
d_gene: -; j_gene: TRBJ2-5; abundance: -; v_gene: TRBV4-2; CDR3aa: CASSQAGGGRIQETQYF; CDR3nt: TGTGCCAGCAGCCAAGCAGGGGGCGGGAGGATCCAAGAGACCCAGTACTTC
d_gene: -; j_gene: TRBJ2-2; abundance: -; v_gene: TRBV4-1; CDR3aa: CASSQVNRNTGELFF; CDR3nt: TGCGCCAGCAGCCAAGTGAACAGGAACACCGGGGAGCTGTTTTTT
d_gene: -; j_gene: TRBJ2-5; abundance: few; v_gene: TRBV5-1; CDR3aa: CASSVVEIQETQYF; CDR3nt: TGCGCCAGCAGCGTGGTGGAAATCCAAGAGACCCAGTACTTC
d_gene: -; j_gene: TRBJ2-7; abundance: -; v_gene: TRBV5-6; CDR3aa: CASSLGREQMQYF; CDR3nt: TGTGCCAGCAGCTTGGGTCGAGAGCAGATGCAGTACTTC
d_gene: TRBD2; j_gene: TRBJ2-1; abundance: -; v_gene: TRBV7-3; CDR3aa: CASSLTGLAGSNEQFF; CDR3nt: TGTGCCAGCAGCTTAACGGGGCTAGCGGGATCCAATGAGCAGTTCTTC
d_gene: -; j_gene: TRBJ1-6; abundance: few; v_gene: TRBV6-5; CDR3aa: CASSYAGTGSAPLHF; CDR3nt: TGTGCCAGCAGTTACGCCGGGACGGGGAGCGCACCCCTCCACTTT
d_gene: TRBD2; j_gene: TRBJ2-1; abundance: few; v_gene: TRBV29-1; CDR3aa: CSAWGQGGTSGSSYNEQFF; CDR3nt: TGCAGCGCCTGGGGCCAAGGCGGGACTAGCGGGAGCTCCTACAATGAGCAGTTCTTC
d_gene: TRBD1; j_gene: TRBJ2-5; abundance: -; v_gene: TRBV25-1; CDR3aa: CASSHNRGQYF; CDR3nt: TGTGCCAGCAGTCATAACAGGGGGCAGTACTTC
d_gene: TRBD2; j_gene: TRBJ2-2; abundance: few; v_gene: TRBV9; CDR3aa: CASSVARAAGGLGELFF; CDR3nt: TGTGCCAGCAGCGTCGCTAGGGCAGCGGGAGGATTGGGGGAGCTGTTTTTT
d_gene: TRBD1; j_gene: TRBJ2-1; abundance: -; v_gene: TRBV19; CDR3aa: CASSMGTGVNEQFF; CDR3nt: TGTGCCAGTAGTATGGGGACAGGGGTAAATGAGCAGTTCTTC
d_gene: TRBD1; j_gene: TRBJ2-5; abundance: many; v_gene: TRBV7-2; CDR3aa: CASSPGQGRQETQYF; CDR3nt: TGTGCCAGCAGCCCGGGACAGGGTCGACAAGAGACCCAGTACTTC
d_gene: TRBD2; j_gene: TRBJ2-5; abundance: few; v_gene: TRBV20-1; CDR3aa: CSARDGLARVETQYF; CDR3nt: TGCAGTGCTAGAGACGGACTAGCGCGTGTGGAGACCCAGTACTTC
d_gene: TRBD2; j_gene: TRBJ2-1; abundance: -; v_gene: TRBV6-1; CDR3aa: CASRRREAKNEQFF; CDR3nt: TGTGCCAGCAGGCGACGGGAGGCTAAGAATGAGCAGTTCTTC
d_gene: -; j_gene: TRBJ2-5; abundance: -; v_gene: TRBV7-2; CDR3aa: CASSGLAFAETQYF; CDR3nt: TGTGCCAGCAGCGGACTGGCCTTTGCGGAGACCCAGTACTTC
d_gene: TRBD2; j_gene: TRBJ2-3; abundance: -; v_gene: TRBV14; CDR3aa: CASSRQSGSGAADTQYF; CDR3nt: TGTGCCAGCAGCCGACAAAGCGGGAGCGGTGCGGCAGATACGCAGTATTTT
d_gene: -; j_gene: TRBJ2-7; abundance: few; v_gene: TRBV10-3; CDR3aa: CAISDPGPAYEQYF; CDR3nt: TGTGCCATCAGTGACCCGGGGCCCGCCTACGAGCAGTACTTC
d_gene: -; j_gene: TRBJ2-7; abundance: -; v_gene: TRBV20-1; CDR3aa: CSAAFPAGYEQYF; CDR3nt: TGCAGTGCCGCCTTTCCCGCAGGGTACGAGCAGTACTTC
d_gene: TRBD2; j_gene: TRBJ2-3; abundance: -; v_gene: TRBV12-3/TRBV12-4; CDR3aa: CASSLRGSGRRLSSTDTQYF; CDR3nt: TGTGCCAGCAGTTTAAGAGGTAGCGGGAGAAGATTAAGTAGCACAGATACGCAGTATTTT
d_gene: -; j_gene: TRBJ2-7; abundance: -; v_gene: TRBV6-5; CDR3aa: CASQTGYEQYF; CDR3nt: TGTGCCAGCCAGACGGGTTACGAGCAGTACTTC
d_gene: TRBD2; j_gene: TRBJ2-7; abundance: few; v_gene: TRBV12-3/TRBV12-4; CDR3aa: CASSFMLVRSGRASYEQYF; CDR3nt: TGTGCCAGCAGTTTTATGCTTGTACGGAGCGGGAGGGCCTCCTACGAGCAGTACTTC
d_gene: TRBD1; j_gene: TRBJ1-3; abundance: -; v_gene: TRBV28; CDR3aa: CASSSPGQGGGNTIYF; CDR3nt: TGTGCCAGCAGTTCCCCCGGACAGGGGGGAGGAAACACCATATATTTT